The 24 T cell receptor beta chains below come from one sample, sequenced in a study of beta chain features in type 1 diabetes. Regarding the study as a whole: Across all four CD4+ subsets, people with type 1 diabetes showed modestly shorter TCRB CDR3s.

These receptors are not linked to any known antigen. The entirety of the isolated RNA underwent reverse transcription, so expressed TCRB transcripts were sequenced. Profiling relied on immunoSEQ multiplex PCR, and the TCRdb table lists in-frame clones only, not all of them. The top ten clones hold 0.015% of a sample with fewer than 450,000 clones, approximately 15% of them seen once. Sequencing input: naive CD4+ T cells from blood. The receptors come from a woman between 18 and 29 years old with type 1 diabetes.

This clone was found a few times. The chain has TRBV6-5 and TRBJ2-7; D uncertain. The CDR3 extends over 13 amino acids. CDR1 is MNHEY and CDR2 is SVGAGI in the germline V gene. Trimming took off 2 bases at V and 6 bases at J, with 11 bases between the two ends. CDR3 DNA sequence: TGTGCCAGCAGTTACGGGCGCCTCTCCGAGCAGTACTTC. Translated: CASSYGRLSEQYF.

The chain links TRBV4-2 to TRBJ2-1; 9 bases agree with TRBD2. CDR3 length: 17 residues. Germline V CDR1 and CDR2: LGHNA, YNFKEQ. V lost 0 bases to trimming and J lost 9 bases; unmatched junction nucleotides: 12. CDR3 residues: CASSQDELAGVSGEQFF. The CDR3 DNA reads TGTGCCAGCAGCCAAGATGAGTTAGCGGGAGTAAGCGGTGAGCAGTTCTTC.

This clone was detected a few times. The chain carries TRBV2 and TRBJ2-7, with 7 bases that match TRBD1. The junction had 5 bases not matched to a gene; V was cut back by 6 bases and J by 0 bases. This CDR3 has 14 residues. CDR1 and CDR2 from the germline V gene are SNHLY and FYNNEI. CDR3 nucleotides: TGTGCCAGCAGCGCTAGGACAGGCTCCTACGAGCAGTACTTC. Its protein is CASSARTGSYEQYF.

This clone was observed a few times. This chain joins TRBV2 and TRBJ1-1, with a tentative D call TRBD1 (5 bases). Trimming took off 6 bases at V and 1 base at J, with 12 bases between the two ends. The CDR3 extends over 14 amino acids. The germline V gene has CDR1 SNHLY and CDR2 FYNNEI. DNA for the CDR3: TGTGCCAGCAGCCAAACGACAGAGAACACTGAAGCTTTCTTT. This encodes CASSQTTENTEAFF.

The CDR3, as DNA: TGCGCCAGCAGCTTGACACTAGCGGGTGACAATGAGCAGTTCTTC. It encodes CASSLTLAGDNEQFF. V usage is TRBV5-1 and J usage is TRBJ2-1, with 9 nucleotides matching TRBD2. Per germline, CDR1 SGHRS and CDR2 YFSETQ. The CDR3 loop spans 15 amino acids. V dropped 1 base and J dropped 5; count of bases not matched to a gene: 4. Using reference TRBV5-1 and TRBJ2-1 for the parts outside the CDR3, the full variable domain is KAGVTQTPRYLIKTRGQQVTLSCSPISGHRSVSWYQQTPGQGLQFLFEYFSETQRNKGNFPGRFSGRQFSNSRSEMNVSTLELGDSALYLCASSLTLAGDNEQFFGPGTRLTVL.

The rearrangement links TRBV11-2 to TRBJ2-2, with TRBD2 identical over 16 bases. Germline CDR1 is SGHAT and CDR2 is FQNNGV. CDR3 length: 19 amino acids. Trimming cost V 4 bases and J 7 bases; bases outside gene matches: 12. The CDR3 bases are TGTGCCAGCAGCTCCCCGGGACTAGCGGGAGGGTTCGGGGTCGGGGAGCTGTTTTTT. It translates to CASSSPGLAGGFGVGELFF.

The chain recombines TRBV11-2 with TRBJ2-7; the D is unclear. CDR1 and CDR2 from the germline V gene are SGHAT and FQNNGV. This CDR3 is 13 amino acids long. V was clipped by 4 bases and J by 2 bases, with 9 bases between them. CDR3 nucleotide sequence: TGTGCCAGCAGCTCTGCTAACCCCTACGAGCAGTACTTC. The encoded protein is CASSSANPYEQYF.

V and J are TRBV11-3 and TRBJ1-1; tentatively, D is TRBD1 (6 bases). Trimming took 5 bases from V and 6 from J, leaving 10 bases between them. The CDR3 contains 12 residues. The germline CDR1 and CDR2 sequences are SGHNT and YENEEA. The CDR3 coding sequence is TGTGCCAGCAGCCCCAGGACAGCTGAAGCTTTCTTT. Translating gives CASSPRTAEAFF.

The chain combines TRBV18 with TRBJ2-7; 12 bases agree with TRBD2. J was trimmed by 0 bases and V by 6 bases; bases with no gene match: 3. CDR3 size: 15 residues. Germline V gene data show CDR1 as KGHSH and CDR2 as LQKENI. CDR3 residues: CASSKTSGSSYEQYV. CDR3 nucleotide sequence: TGTGCCAGCTCCAAGACTAGCGGGAGCTCCTACGAGCAGTACGTC.

This chain joins TRBV5-1 and TRBJ2-1; tentative D call: TRBD2 (5 bases). V was trimmed by 3 bases and J by 6 bases, leaving 13 bases between them. The germline V gene encodes CDR1 SGHRS and CDR2 YFSETQ. This CDR3 has 14 residues. For the CDR3, the DNA is TGCGCCAGCAGCTCCGGAGGTTCAACCAATGAGCAGTTCTTC. As protein: CASSSGGSTNEQFF.

This clone turned up a few times. The rearrangement joins TRBV30 to TRBJ1-2; a possible D gene is TRBD1 (5 bases). The V gene lost 1 base and the J gene lost 2 bases, with 11 bases spanning the gap. Germline values: CDR1 GTSNPN, CDR2 SVGIG (reference sequence). The CDR3 is made up of 14 amino acids. The CDR3 here is CAWSEVTANYGYTF. As DNA, the CDR3 is TGTGCCTGGAGTGAAGTGACAGCGAACTATGGCTACACCTTC.

The rearrangement uses TRBV30 and TRBJ2-3; weak D call: TRBD1 (6 bases). V lost 2 bases and J lost 4, with 13 bases in between. Germline loops: CDR1 GTSNPN, CDR2 SVGIG (reference sequence). This CDR3 contains 14 residues. CDR3 nucleotides: TGTGCCTGGAGTTTAGGACAGCCTTCAGATACGCAGTATTTT. Translated: CAWSLGQPSDTQYF. The full variable domain, rest sourced from reference TRBV30 and TRBJ2-3, is SQTIHQWPATLVQPVGSPLSLECTVEGTSNPNLYWYRQAAGRGLQLLFYSVGIGQISSEVPQNLSASRPQDRQFILSSKKLLLSDSGFYLCAWSLGQPSDTQYFGPGTRLTVL.

Notes on this clone: Other DNA sequences of this sample code for an identical CDR3. The rearrangement joins TRBV28 to TRBJ2-3, with D perhaps TRBD1 (6 bases). The CDR3 has 14 amino acids. Germline CDR1 reads MDHEN; CDR2 reads SYDVKM. V shed 5 bases and J shed 0 bases, with 9 bases lying between them. The CDR3 is CASSRGGSTDTQYF. CDR3 nucleotide sequence: TGTGCCAGCAGTCGAGGGGGTAGCACAGATACGCAGTATTTT.

V and J are TRBV6-5 and TRBJ1-2, with D hard to call. The germline V gene has CDR1 MNHEY and CDR2 SVGAGI. The CDR3 extends over 11 amino acids. V was pared by 6 bases and J by 5 bases, with 7 bases between. The CDR3: CASSTRYGYTF. The CDR3 nucleotides are TGTGCCAGCAGCACAAGATATGGCTACACCTTC.

The chain joins TRBV28 to TRBJ1-1; 9 bases are shared with TRBD1. Germline assignment: CDR1 MDHEN and CDR2 SYDVKM. The CDR3 contains 14 residues. Trimming removed 6 bases from V and 5 bases from J; junction bases left unmatched: 7. DNA of the CDR3: TGTGCCAGCAGGCCGCCGACAGGGGGAACTGAAGCTTTCTTT. Residues: CASRPPTGGTEAFF.

This chain uses TRBV6-1 with TRBJ2-7; a weak D match, TRBD1 (5 bases). V lost 1 base and J 6 bases, leaving 16 bases between the germline ends. This CDR3 has 15 residues. CDR1 and CDR2 (germline): MNHNS, SASEGT. CDR3 sequence: CASSEEGQGRREQYF. CDR3 nucleotide sequence: TGTGCCAGCAGTGAAGAAGGGCAGGGTCGGCGCGAGCAGTACTTC.

Only a few counts were recorded for this clone. The J gene is TRBJ2-7, the V gene TRBV7-9; D possibly corresponds to TRBD1 (5 bases). Trimming removed 5 bases at V and 2 bases at J, with 13 bases between. The CDR3 runs to 14 residues. CDR1 and CDR2 (germline): SEHNR, FQNEAQ (reference sequence). The CDR3 reads CASSQQMDTYEQYF. The CDR3 bases are TGTGCCAGCAGCCAGCAGATGGACACCTACGAGCAGTACTTC.

This clone was seen more than once but under ten times. Other DNA sequences of this sample code for an identical CDR3. The chain recombines TRBV30 with TRBJ1-2; D call uncertain. Germline CDR1 GTSNPN, CDR2 SVGIG (reference sequence). The length of the CDR3 is 11 residues. With 1 base removed from V and 5 bases from J, the gap between germline ends came to 5 bases. CDR3 in amino acids: CAWSGGYGYTF. DNA for the CDR3: TGTGCCTGGAGTGGCGGGTATGGCTACACCTTC. The full variable domain, rest sourced from reference TRBV30 and TRBJ1-2, is SQTIHQWPATLVQPVGSPLSLECTVEGTSNPNLYWYRQAAGRGLQLLFYSVGIGQISSEVPQNLSASRPQDRQFILSSKKLLLSDSGFYLCAWSGGYGYTFGSGTRLTVV.

The rearrangement joins TRBV6-5 to TRBJ2-1, with a possible D match to TRBD2 (6 bases). The CDR3 sequence is 15 residues long. The V and J ends lost 6 bases and 0 bases respectively, with 12 bases between them. CDR1 is MNHEY, CDR2 SVGAGI, per germline. The CDR3 region is CASRLAEPSYNEQFF. CDR3 bases: TGTGCCAGCAGGTTAGCGGAGCCCTCCTACAATGAGCAGTTCTTC.

The CDR3 nucleotides read TGTGCCAGCAGCTTAACACCGGTTAGCCCCTACAATGAGCAGTTCTTC. Encoded protein: CASSLTPVSPYNEQFF. This chain joins TRBV7-2 and TRBJ2-1; D unresolved. The CDR3 loop spans 16 amino acids. Looked up from germline, CDR1 is SGHTA and CDR2 is FQGNSA. V gave up 2 bases and J gave up 2 bases, with 13 bases separating them.

The CDR3 reads CATNSRGDPVNTEAFF. The CDR3 nucleotides read TGTGCCACGAACTCACGGGGGGACCCTGTGAACACTGAAGCTTTCTTT. J is TRBJ1-1 and V is TRBV28; D may be TRBD1 (5 bases). Trimming took off 10 bases at V and 0 bases at J, with 21 bases between the two ends. Germline loops: CDR1 MDHEN, CDR2 SYDVKM. This CDR3 has 16 residues.

V gene TRBV5-1 combines with J gene TRBJ2-5; 7 nucleotides align to TRBD2. The V gene end was trimmed by 2 bases and the J gene end by 1 base; junction bases not matched to a gene: 8. The CDR3 extends over 16 amino acids. The V gene's germline CDR1 is SGHRS and CDR2 YFSETQ. DNA for the CDR3: TGCGCCAGCAGCTTATCAATTCGCGGGGGCCAAGAGACCCAGTACTTC. Its protein is CASSLSIRGGQETQYF.

This clone was detected only a few times. This chain uses TRBV11-2 with TRBJ1-2, with D uncertain. The length of the CDR3 is 13 residues. V was cut by 0 bases and J by 8 bases, with 10 bases left in between. Germline V lookup: CDR1 SGHAT, CDR2 FQNNGV. Here the CDR3 DNA reads TGTGCCAGCAGCTTAGATGCAGCGAGGGGCTACACCTTC. Protein: CASSLDAARGYTF.

This rearrangement joins TRBV6-6 to TRBJ2-7; D ambiguous. The V end was cut by 3 bases, the J end by 7 bases, with 7 bases between. The CDR3 has 11 residues. Germline CDR1 MNHNY, CDR2 SVGAGI (reference sequence). CDR3 region: CASSYSEEQYF. In DNA form, the CDR3 reads TGTGCCAGCAGTTATTCGGAGGAGCAGTACTTC.